This T cell receptor beta chain was captured in a study of T-cell reconstitution after alpha-beta-depleted transplantation in children. General study points: Most T-cell counts and diversity one year after the transplant came from T cells that were newly produced. Reportedly, only several hundred clones from non-depleted graft cells drove alpha-beta T-cell counts at about two months.

Preparation of the TCRbeta library was carried out with unique molecular identifiers. TCRdb re-called the PCR reads with MiXCR, one entry per CDR3 protein. This sample has about 980,000 distinct CDR3 sequences, with roughly 29% found just once. As to this clonotype: Its antigen remains unidentified.

The germline V and J ends were trimmed by 3 bases and 2 bases, with 10 bases remaining between them. Per germline, CDR1 LNHDA and CDR2 SQIVND (reference sequence). The length of the CDR3 is 14 residues. The V gene is TRBV19, the J gene TRBJ2-5; D is unresolved. Sequenced material: PBMCs, mostly from graft donor cells, taken 360 days after TCRalphabeta/CD19-depleted stem cell transplant. The TCR sequence derives from a boy in the first two years of life who had a stem cell transplant for SCID, so the T cells may come from the graft donor. The CDR3 DNA follows: TGTGCCAGTAGTATTGTTTTTCGGCAAGAGACCCAGTACTTC. It is translated as CASSIVFRQETQYF.